This T cell receptor beta chain is from a study of CXCR3-negative and CXCR3-positive naive CD8 T cells. Naive cells were sorted as CD45RO-, CCR7+, CD27+ and CD95-. The method, 5' RACE with UMI labels, was used to prepare the TRB cDNA libraries. TCRdb reprocessed the 5' RACE reads and reports one entry per CDR3 protein, with no DNA. There are about 41,000 distinct CDR3 sequences in the sample, with roughly 1.8% held by the top ten. The TCR comes from a human donor in good health. Some clones in this sample may be carry-over from other donors' samples. Sequencing was performed on naive CXCR3- CD8+ T cells from blood. Subset here: CD45RO-CCR7+CD27+CD95- naive CD8+ T cells lacking CXCR3 (TNR3-).

CDR3: CASSLGLAGALPLDTQYF. The genes are TRBV11-2 and TRBJ2-3; TCRdb proposes TRBD2, but this gene call is untestable without DNA. The germline gives CDR1 SGHAT, CDR2 FQNNGV. The CDR3 has 18 residues.